This TCR beta chain was recovered during a study of T cell responses to AZD1222 COVID-19 vaccine. General study points: There were vaccine-associated CD4 TCRs across spike, dominant at 160-218 and 743-854.

This clone was counted once. Its antigen is unknown. Libraries were prepared by immunoSEQ multiplex PCR; TCRdb keeps only in-frame clonotypes and omits some of them. In the table there are tens of thousands of clones, 70% to 90% of which are singletons. The input for sequencing was peripheral blood, taken 28 days after the second AZD1222 dose. The clonotype was recovered from an adult who received the AZD1222 COVID-19 vaccine.

The CDR3 bases are TGTGCCAGCAGCCAACAGGGGGCTAACACCGGGGAGCTGTTTTTT. This translates into CASSQQGANTGELFF. The rearrangement links TRBV7-3 to TRBJ2-2; 9 nucleotides agree with TRBD1. V lost 5 bases, J lost 2 bases, and 3 bases stayed unmatched. The CDR3 has 15 residues. Looked up from germline, CDR1 is SGHTA and CDR2 is FQGTGA.